The T cell receptor (beta chain) under discussion was sequenced for a study of T cell responses to AZD1222 COVID-19 vaccine. Whole-study context: Analyses pooled second doses at about 4 or about 12 weeks.

Using immunoSEQ multiplex PCR, the repertoire was profiled, and TCRdb retains in-frame clones only, with some absent. This sample has approximately 140,000 clones, with about 91% found just once. General study results and limits: Distributed over spike, vaccine-associated CD4 TCRs predominated at 160-218 and 743-854.

Trimming took 2 bases from V and 6 from J, leaving 14 bases between them. The CDR3 loop spans 15 amino acids. Germline V CDR1 and CDR2: SGHRS, YFSETQ. With respect to this clone: Its antigen is as yet unknown.

This specimen was peripheral blood, taken on day 0 of AZD1222 vaccination. The TCR originated in an adult in good health. The V call is TRBV5-1, the J call TRBJ2-2, with a weak D call TRBD1 (5 bases). In DNA, the CDR3 is TGCGCCAGCAGCTTCCTAAGGGGTCGGGCCGGGGAGCTGTTTTTT. Amino acids: CASSFLRGRAGELFF.